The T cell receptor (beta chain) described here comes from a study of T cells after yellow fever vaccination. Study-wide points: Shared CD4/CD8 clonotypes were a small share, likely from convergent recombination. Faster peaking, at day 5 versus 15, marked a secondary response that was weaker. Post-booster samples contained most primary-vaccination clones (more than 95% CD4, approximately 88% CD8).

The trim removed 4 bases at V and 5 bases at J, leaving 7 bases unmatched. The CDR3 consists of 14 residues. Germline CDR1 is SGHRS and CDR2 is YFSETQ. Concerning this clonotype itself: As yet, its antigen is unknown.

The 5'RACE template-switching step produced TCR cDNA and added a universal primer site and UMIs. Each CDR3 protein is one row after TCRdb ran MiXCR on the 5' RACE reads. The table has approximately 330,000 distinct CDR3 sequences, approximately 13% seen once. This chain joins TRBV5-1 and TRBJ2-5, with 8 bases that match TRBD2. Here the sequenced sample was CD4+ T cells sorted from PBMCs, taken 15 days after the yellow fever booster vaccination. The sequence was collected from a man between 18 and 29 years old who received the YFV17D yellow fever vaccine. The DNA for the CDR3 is TGCGCCAGCAGCAGAGTAGCGGGGACGGAGACCCAGTACTTC. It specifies CASSRVAGTETQYF.